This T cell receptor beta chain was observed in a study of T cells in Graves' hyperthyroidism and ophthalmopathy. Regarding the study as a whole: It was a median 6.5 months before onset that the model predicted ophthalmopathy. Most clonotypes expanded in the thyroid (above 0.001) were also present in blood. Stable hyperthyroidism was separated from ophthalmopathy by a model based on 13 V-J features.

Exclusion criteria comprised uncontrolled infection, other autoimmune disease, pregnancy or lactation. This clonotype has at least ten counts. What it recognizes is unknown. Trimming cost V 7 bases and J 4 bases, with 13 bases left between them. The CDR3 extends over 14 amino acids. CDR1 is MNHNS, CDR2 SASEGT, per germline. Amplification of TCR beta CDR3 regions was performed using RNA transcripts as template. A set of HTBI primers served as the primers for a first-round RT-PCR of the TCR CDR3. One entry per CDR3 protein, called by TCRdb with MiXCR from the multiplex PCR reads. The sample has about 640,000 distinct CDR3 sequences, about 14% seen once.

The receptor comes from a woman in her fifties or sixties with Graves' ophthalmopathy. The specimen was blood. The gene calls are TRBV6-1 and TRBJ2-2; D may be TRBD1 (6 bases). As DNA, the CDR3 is TGTGCCAGCAACTCAGGGGTCGGCACCGGGGAGCTGTTTTTT. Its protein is CASNSGVGTGELFF.